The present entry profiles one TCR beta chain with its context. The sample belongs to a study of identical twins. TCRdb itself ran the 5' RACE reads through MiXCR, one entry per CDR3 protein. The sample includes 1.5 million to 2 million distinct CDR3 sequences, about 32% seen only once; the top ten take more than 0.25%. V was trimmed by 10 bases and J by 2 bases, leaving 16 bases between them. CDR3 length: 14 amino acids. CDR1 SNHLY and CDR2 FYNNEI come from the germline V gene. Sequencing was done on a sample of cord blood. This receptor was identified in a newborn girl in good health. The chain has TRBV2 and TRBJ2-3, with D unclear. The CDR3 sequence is CATVQRLLTDTQYF. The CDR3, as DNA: TGTGCCACCGTCCAACGACTTCTCACAGATACGCAGTATTTT.